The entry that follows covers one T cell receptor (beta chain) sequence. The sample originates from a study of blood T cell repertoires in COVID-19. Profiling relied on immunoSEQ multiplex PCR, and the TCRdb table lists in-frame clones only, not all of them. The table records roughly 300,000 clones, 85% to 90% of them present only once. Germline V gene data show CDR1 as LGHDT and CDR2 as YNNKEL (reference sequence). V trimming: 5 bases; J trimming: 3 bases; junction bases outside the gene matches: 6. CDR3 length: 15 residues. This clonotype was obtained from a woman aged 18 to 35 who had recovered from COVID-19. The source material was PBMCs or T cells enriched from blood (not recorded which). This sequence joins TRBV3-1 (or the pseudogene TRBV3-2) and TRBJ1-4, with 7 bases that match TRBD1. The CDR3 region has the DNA TGTGCCAGCAGCTTCTCGACAGGGCCTAATGAAAAACTGTTTTTT. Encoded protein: CASSFSTGPNEKLFF.